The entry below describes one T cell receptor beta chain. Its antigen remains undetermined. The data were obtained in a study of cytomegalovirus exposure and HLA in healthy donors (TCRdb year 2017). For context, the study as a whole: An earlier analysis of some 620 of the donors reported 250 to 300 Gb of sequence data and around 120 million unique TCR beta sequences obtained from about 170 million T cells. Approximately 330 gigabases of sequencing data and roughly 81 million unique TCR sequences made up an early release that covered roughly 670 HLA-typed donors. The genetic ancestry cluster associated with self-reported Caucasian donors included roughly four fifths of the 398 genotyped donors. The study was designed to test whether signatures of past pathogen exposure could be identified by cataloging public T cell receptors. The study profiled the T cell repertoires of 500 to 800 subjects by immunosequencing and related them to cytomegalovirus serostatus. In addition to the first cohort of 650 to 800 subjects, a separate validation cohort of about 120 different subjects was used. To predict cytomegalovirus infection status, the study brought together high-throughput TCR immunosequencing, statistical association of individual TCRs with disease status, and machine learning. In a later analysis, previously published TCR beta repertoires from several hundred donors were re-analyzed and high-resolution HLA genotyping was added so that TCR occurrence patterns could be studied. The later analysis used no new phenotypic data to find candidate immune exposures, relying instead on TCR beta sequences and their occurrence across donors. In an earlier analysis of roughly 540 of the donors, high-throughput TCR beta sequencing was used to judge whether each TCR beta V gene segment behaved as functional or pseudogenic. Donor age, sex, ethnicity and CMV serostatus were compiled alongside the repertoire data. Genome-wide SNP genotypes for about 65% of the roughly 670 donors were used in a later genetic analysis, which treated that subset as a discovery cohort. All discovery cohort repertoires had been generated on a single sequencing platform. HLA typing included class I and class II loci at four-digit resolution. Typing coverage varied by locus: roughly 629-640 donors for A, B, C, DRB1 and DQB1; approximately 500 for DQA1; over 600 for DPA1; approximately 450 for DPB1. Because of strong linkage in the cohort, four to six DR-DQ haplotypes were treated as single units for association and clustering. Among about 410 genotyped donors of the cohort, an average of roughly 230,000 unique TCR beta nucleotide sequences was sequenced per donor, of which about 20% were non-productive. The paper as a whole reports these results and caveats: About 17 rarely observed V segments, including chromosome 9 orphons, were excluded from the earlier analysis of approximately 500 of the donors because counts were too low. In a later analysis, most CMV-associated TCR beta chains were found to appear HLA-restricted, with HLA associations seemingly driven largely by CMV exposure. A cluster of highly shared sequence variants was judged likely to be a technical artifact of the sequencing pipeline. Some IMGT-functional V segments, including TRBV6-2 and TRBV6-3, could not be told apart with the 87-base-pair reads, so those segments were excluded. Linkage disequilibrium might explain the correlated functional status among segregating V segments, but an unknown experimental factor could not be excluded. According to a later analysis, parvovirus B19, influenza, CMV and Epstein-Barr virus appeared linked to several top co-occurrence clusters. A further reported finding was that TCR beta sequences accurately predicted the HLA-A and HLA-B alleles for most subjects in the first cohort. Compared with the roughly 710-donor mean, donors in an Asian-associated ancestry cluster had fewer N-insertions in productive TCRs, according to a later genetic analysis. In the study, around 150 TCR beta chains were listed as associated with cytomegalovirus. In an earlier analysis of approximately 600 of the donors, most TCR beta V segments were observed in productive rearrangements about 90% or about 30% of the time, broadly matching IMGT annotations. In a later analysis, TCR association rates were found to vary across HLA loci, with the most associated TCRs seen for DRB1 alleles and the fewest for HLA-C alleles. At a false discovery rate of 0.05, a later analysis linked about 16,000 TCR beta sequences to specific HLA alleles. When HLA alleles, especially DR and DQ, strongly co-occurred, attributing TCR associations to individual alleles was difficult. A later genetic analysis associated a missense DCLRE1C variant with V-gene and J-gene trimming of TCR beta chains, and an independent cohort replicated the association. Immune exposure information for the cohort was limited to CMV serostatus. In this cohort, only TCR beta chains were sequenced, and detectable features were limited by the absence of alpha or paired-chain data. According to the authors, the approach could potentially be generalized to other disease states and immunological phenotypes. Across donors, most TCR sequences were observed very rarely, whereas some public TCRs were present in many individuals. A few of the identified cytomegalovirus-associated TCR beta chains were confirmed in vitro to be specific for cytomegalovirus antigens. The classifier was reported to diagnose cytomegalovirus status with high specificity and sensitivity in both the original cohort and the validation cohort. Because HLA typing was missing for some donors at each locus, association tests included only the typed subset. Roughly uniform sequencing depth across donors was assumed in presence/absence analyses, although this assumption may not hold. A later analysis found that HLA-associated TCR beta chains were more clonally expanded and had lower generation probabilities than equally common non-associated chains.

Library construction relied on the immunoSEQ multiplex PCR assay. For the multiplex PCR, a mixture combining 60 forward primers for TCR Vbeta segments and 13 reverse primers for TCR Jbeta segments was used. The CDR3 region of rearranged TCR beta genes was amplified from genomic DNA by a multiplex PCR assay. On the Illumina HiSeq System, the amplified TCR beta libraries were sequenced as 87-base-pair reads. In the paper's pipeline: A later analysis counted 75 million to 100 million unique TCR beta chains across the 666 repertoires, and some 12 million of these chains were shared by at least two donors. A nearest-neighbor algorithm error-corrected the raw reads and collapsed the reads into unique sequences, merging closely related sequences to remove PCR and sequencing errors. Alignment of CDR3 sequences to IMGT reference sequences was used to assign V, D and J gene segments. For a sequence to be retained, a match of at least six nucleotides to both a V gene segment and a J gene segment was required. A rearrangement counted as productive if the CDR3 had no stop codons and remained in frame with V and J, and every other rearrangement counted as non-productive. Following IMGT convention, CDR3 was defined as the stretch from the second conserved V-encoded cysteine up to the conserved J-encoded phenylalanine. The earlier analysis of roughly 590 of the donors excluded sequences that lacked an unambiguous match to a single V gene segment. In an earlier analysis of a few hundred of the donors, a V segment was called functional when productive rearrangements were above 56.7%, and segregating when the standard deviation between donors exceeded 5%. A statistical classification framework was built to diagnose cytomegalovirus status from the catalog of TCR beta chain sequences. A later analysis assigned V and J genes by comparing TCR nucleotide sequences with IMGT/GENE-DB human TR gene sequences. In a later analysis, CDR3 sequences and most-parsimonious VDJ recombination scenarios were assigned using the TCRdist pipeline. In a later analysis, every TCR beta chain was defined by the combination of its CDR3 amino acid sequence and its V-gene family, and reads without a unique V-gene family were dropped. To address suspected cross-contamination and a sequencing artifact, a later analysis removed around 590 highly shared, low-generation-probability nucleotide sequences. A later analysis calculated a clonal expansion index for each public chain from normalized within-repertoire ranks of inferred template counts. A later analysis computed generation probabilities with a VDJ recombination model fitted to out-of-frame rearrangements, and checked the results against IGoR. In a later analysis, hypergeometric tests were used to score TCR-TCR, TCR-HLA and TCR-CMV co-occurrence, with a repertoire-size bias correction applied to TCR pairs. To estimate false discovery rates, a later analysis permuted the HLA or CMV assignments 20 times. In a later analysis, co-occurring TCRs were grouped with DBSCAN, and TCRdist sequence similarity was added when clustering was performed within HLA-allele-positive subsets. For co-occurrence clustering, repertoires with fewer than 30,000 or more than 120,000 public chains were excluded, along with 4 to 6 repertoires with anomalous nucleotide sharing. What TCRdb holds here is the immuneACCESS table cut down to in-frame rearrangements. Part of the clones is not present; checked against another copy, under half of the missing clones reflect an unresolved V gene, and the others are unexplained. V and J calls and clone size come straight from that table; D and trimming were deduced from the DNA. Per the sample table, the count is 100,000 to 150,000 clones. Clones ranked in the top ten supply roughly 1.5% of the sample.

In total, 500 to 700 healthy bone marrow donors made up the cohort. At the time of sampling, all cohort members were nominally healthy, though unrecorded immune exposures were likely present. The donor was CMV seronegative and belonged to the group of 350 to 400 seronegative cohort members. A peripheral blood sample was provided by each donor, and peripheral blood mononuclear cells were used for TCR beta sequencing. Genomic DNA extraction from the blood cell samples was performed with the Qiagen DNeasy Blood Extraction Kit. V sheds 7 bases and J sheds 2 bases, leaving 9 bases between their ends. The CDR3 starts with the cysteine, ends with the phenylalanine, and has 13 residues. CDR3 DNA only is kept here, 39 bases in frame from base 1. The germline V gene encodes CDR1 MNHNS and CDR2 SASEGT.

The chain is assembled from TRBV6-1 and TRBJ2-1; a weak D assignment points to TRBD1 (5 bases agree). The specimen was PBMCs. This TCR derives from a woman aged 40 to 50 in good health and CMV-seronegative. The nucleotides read TGTGCCAGCACGGGCAGGGCCTACAATGAGCAGTTCTTC. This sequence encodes CASTGRAYNEQFF.